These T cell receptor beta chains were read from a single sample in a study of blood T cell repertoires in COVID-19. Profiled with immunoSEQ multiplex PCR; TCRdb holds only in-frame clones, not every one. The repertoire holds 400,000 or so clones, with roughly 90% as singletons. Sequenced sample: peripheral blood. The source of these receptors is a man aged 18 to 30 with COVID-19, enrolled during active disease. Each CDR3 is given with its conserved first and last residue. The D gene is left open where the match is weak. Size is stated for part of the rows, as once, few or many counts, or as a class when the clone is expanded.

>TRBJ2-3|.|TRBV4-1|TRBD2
TGCGCCAGCAGCCGCACTAGCGGGAGGGGGAGCACAGATACGCAGTATTTT
CASSRTSGRGSTDTQYF
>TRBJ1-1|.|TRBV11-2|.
TGTGCCAGCAGCTTAGATCGGGTAGGTGACACTGAAGCTTTCTTT
CASSLDRVGDTEAFF
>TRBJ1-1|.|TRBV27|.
TGTGCCAGCGCAGGGATGGACACTGAAGCTTTCTTT
CASAGMDTEAFF
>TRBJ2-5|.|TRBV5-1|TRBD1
TGCGCCAGCAGCGCAAGGACAGGAAGTAGTCAAGAGACCCAGTACTTC
CASSARTGSSQETQYF
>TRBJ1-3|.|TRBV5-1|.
TGCGCCAGCAGCGCGGGTAGCACTGGAAACACCATATATTTT
CASSAGSTGNTIYF
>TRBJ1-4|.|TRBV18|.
TGTGCCAGCTCACCACAGTGGCTTAATGAAAAACTGTTTTTT
CASSPQWLNEKLFF
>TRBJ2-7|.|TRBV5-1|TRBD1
TGCGCCAGCAGCATAGACAGGGAATACGAGCAGTACTTC
CASSIDREYEQYF
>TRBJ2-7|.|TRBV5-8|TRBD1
TGTGTCAGCAGCTTGTACAGGGGGGCTTGGGAGCAGTACTTC
CVSSLYRGAWEQYF
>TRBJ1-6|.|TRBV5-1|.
TGCGCCAGCAGCTTGCGGGGAGGTAATTCACCCCTCCACTTT
CASSLRGGNSPLHF
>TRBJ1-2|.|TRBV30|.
TGTGCCTGGAGTCCCGGACAGTGGGGCTACACCTTC
CAWSPGQWGYTF
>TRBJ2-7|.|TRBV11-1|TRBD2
TGTGCCAGCAGCTTAGTGGCTAGCGGTCCCTACGAGCAGTACTTC
CASSLVASGPYEQYF
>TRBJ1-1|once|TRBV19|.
TGTGCCAGTAGTATTGAGTTAGGGAGTACTGAAGCTTTCTTT
CASSIELGSTEAFF
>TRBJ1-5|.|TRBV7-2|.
TGTGCCAGCAGCTTAAGTTCGAAGCCGGGCAATCAGCCCCAGCATTTT
CASSLSSKPGNQPQHF
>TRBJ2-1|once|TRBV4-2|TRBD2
TGTGCCAGCAGCCAGGCGGGTAGCGGGATGGACAATGAGCAGTTCTTC
CASSQAGSGMDNEQFF
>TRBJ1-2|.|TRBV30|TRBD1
TGTGCCTGGCACCGCAACAGGGGAGGAGGTGGCTACACCTTC
CAWHRNRGGGGYTF
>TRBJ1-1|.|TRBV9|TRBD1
TGTGCCAGCAGCGCCGACAGGGCAATCACTGAAGCTTTCTTT
CASSADRAITEAFF
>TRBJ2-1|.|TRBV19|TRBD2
TGTGCCAGTAGTATGAGGAGATCGGCGGGAGACGGGAACAATGAGCAGTTCTTC
CASSMRRSAGDGNNEQFF
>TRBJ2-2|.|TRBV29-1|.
TGCAGCGCCCGTCCGGGGGCCGGGGAGCTGTTTTTT
CSARPGAGELFF
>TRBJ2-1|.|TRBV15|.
TGTGCCACCAGCAGAGATAAATCCAGGAACAATGAGCAGTTCTTC
CATSRDKSRNNEQFF
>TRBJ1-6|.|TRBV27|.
TGTGCCAGCAGGTCCACAGGGTTGGGTAATTCACCCCTCCACTTT
CASRSTGLGNSPLHF
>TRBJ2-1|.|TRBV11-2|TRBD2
TGTGCCAGCAGCACCCCACTTACTAGCGGGAGGGTGAGGAATGAGCAGTTCTTC
CASSTPLTSGRVRNEQFF
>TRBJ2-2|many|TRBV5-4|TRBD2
TGTGCCAGCAGCGTGACTAGCGGATACACCGGGGAGCTGTTTTTT
CASSVTSGYTGELFF
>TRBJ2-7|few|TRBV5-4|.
TGTGCCAGCAGCTTGGGAACAGGCAGCGAGCAGTACTTC
CASSLGTGSEQYF
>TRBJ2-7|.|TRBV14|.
TGTGCCAGCAGCCAAGATCAGACCGGGGGATCCCACTACGAGCAGTACTTC
CASSQDQTGGSHYEQYF
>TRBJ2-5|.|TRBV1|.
TGCACCAGCAGCCAAGGAGGGATTGGGGAGACCCAGTACTTC
CTSSQGGIGETQYF
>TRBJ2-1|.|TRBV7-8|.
TGTGCCAGCAGCTTTGGACGGTTGACTATCGATGAGCAGTTCTTC
CASSFGRLTIDEQFF
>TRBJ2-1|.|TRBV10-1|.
TGCGCCAGCAGTCTCCGGGACTACAATGAGCAGTTCTTC
CASSLRDYNEQFF